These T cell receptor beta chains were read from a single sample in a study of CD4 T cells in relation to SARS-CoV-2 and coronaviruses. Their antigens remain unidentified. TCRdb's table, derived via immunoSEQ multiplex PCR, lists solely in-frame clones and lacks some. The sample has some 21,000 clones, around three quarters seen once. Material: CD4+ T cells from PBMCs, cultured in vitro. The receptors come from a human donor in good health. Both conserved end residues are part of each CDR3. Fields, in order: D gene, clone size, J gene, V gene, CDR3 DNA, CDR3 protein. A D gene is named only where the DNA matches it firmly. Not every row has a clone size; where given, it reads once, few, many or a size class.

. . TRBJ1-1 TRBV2 TGTGCCAGCAGGTACGGAGAAGGCACTGAAGCTTTCTTT CASRYGEGTEAFF
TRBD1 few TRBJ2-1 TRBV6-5 TGTGCCAGCAATTCGGCGACAGGGTACGTGTTCTTC CASNSATGYVFF
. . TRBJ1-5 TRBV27 TGTGCCAGCATAGTTGGGGACGGAGTCAATCAGCCCCAGCATTTT CASIVGDGVNQPQHF
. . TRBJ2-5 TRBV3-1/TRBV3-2 TGTGCCAGCAGCCTCCCCCCTGGAACCCATCTTCAAGAGACCCAGTACTTC CASSLPPGTHLQETQYF
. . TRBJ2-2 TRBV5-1 TGCGCCAGCAGCTTTATGGTGAACACCGGGGAGCTGTTTTTT CASSFMVNTGELFF
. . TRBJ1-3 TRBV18 TGTGCCAGCTCGATCGACCCGAGCTCTGGAAACACCATATATTTT CASSIDPSSGNTIYF
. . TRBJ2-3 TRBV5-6 TGTGCCAGCAGCTTGGGTCGGGACTGGATTAGCACAGATACGCAGTATTTT CASSLGRDWISTDTQYF
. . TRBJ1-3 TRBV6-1 TGTGCCAGCAGTGAAAAGGGACTGAATGGAAACACCATATATTTT CASSEKGLNGNTIYF
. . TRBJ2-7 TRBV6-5 TGTGCCAGCAGCAGAACAGGAGTTTACGAGCAGTACTTC CASSRTGVYEQYF
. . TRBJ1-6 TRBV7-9 TGTGCCAGCAGCTTAGAGGGGGATAATTCACCCCTCCACTTT CASSLEGDNSPLHF
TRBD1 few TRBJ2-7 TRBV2 TGTGCCAGCACGGGACAGGGGGACTACGAGCAGTACTTC CASTGQGDYEQYF